The clone carrying this T cell receptor beta chain appeared once. Antigen: not known. The data derive from a study of cytomegalovirus exposure and HLA in healthy donors. Study observations and caveats: TCR beta sequences reportedly predicted most subjects' HLA-A and HLA-B alleles accurately. TCR beta chains associated with HLA were, in a later analysis, more clonally expanded than equally common others.

In the PCR, 60 Vbeta and 13 Jbeta primers were used. TCRdb keeps only in-frame clones here, not all; method: immunoSEQ multiplex PCR. The top ten hold about 9.4% of the sample, which has 150,000 to 200,000 clones, about 70% seen once. The germline V gene has CDR1 MNHEY and CDR2 SMNVEV (reference sequence). The CDR3 contains 13 residues. Between the trimmed V and J ends, which lost 4 bases and 3 bases, there was a span of 10 bases. The sample taken for sequencing was PBMCs. The V call is TRBV27, the J call TRBJ2-7; D is possibly TRBD1 (6 bases). The origin of this receptor is a man aged 25 to 40 in good health and CMV-seropositive. The CDR3 DNA reads as TGTGCCAGCAGTTCCCAGGACAGCTACGAGCAGTACTTC. Protein product: CASSSQDSYEQYF.